The 20 T cell receptor beta chains listed next were all sequenced from one sample in a study of Graves' ophthalmopathy and Graves' hyperthyroidism. Researchers took RNA transcripts and amplified TCR beta CDR3 regions from them. HTBI-primed first-round RT-PCR preceded second-round multiplex PCR. Each CDR3 protein is one row after TCRdb ran MiXCR on the multiplex PCR reads. The sample contains about 480,000 distinct CDR3 sequences, roughly an eighth of which appear only once. The sequencing input was blood. These receptor sequences come from a woman aged 25-40 years with Graves' ophthalmopathy.

Ten or more counts support this clonotype. The chain links TRBV6-1 to TRBJ1-2, with D hard to call. The CDR3 spans 10 residues. Germline assignment: CDR1 MNHNS and CDR2 SASEGT. V was shortened by 9 bases and J by 6 bases, with 8 bases between the two germline ends. The DNA of the CDR3 is TGTGCCAGTAGGGAAGATGGCTACACCTTC. Protein sequence: CASREDGYTF.

The sample holds many counts of this clonotype. The chain uses TRBV6-1 and TRBJ1-1; no firm D call. The germline CDR1 and CDR2 sequences are MNHNS and SASEGT. The length of the CDR3 is 13 residues. V was clipped by 7 bases and J by 1 base, with 10 bases between them. The CDR3 protein is CASTYTRNTEAFF. The CDR3 DNA reads as TGTGCCAGCACATACACTAGGAACACTGAAGCTTTCTTT.

This clonotype appeared many times. This chain links TRBV28 with TRBJ1-2, with a weak D call TRBD1 (5 bases). CDR3 length equals 13 residues. Germline lookup yields CDR1 MDHEN and CDR2 SYDVKM. V was cut by 10 bases and J by 0 bases, with 12 bases left in between. The CDR3 loop is CATPGGANYGYTF. The CDR3 region has the DNA TGTGCCACCCCGGGGGGGGCTAACTATGGCTACACCTTC.

There are a few counts of this clonotype. The chain couples TRBV3-1 to TRBJ2-7, with 9 bases identical to TRBD2. Germline CDR1 and CDR2: LGHDT and YNNKEL (reference sequence). This CDR3 spans 16 amino acids. J was trimmed by 2 bases and V by 7 bases; bases with no gene match: 12. The CDR3 region is CASISQSLAGPYEQYF. For the CDR3, the DNA is TGTGCCAGCATCTCACAATCCCTAGCGGGGCCCTACGAGCAGTACTTC.

The chain has TRBV11-2 and TRBJ2-2, with 8 bases matching TRBD1. The CDR3 sequence is 16 residues long. With 5 bases clipped from V and 1 base from J, the junction kept 6 bases outside the gene matches. Germline V gene data show CDR1 as SGHAT and CDR2 as FQNNGV. Here the CDR3 reads CASSHRQGLNTGELFF. CDR3 DNA sequence: TGTGCCAGCAGCCATCGACAGGGGTTGAACACCGGGGAGCTGTTTTTT. Drawing the rest from reference TRBV11-2 and TRBJ2-2, the complete variable domain is EAGVAQSPRYKIIEKRQSVAFWCNPISGHATLYWYQQILGQGPKLLIQFQNNGVVDDSQLPKDRFSAERLKGVDSTLKIQPAKLEDSAVYLCASSHRQGLNTGELFFGEGSRLTVL.

Regarding this clonotype: Given a much more abundant clone one base away, this may be a read error. The conserved final phenylalanine or tryptophan is absent from the CDR3, which likely points to a read error. The chain recombines TRBV28 with TRBJ1-5; no clear D gene. The V gene lost 8 bases and the J gene lost 0 bases, with 5 bases spanning the gap. This CDR3 region has 12 residues. CDR1 is MDHEN, CDR2 SYDVKM, per germline. The CDR3 loop reads CASGVSNQPQHL. DNA of the CDR3: TGTGCCAGCGGGGTTAGCAATCAGCCCCAGCATCTT.

The chain links TRBV27 to TRBJ2-7, with 8 nucleotides matching TRBD1. There are 15 residues in the CDR3. J gave up 3 bases and V 2 bases, and 6 bases lay outside the gene matches. The V gene's germline CDR1 is MNHEY and CDR2 SMNVEV (reference sequence). CDR3 in DNA: TGTGCCAGCAGTTTAATGGGGACAGGTCTCTACGAGCAGTACTTC. The encoded protein is CASSLMGTGLYEQYF.

This clonotype has just a few counts. V usage is TRBV3-1 and J usage is TRBJ1-1, with TRBD1 identical over 11 bases. The CDR3 totals 16 residues. CDR1 is LGHDT and CDR2 is YNNKEL in the germline V gene (reference sequence). Trimming at V came to 4 bases and at J to 3 bases, leaving 7 bases not matched to a gene. The CDR3 region is CASSLRTGGADTEAFF. As DNA, the CDR3 is TGTGCCAGCAGCCTCCGGACAGGGGGCGCGGACACTGAAGCTTTCTTT.

This clonotype showed up many times. This rearrangement joins TRBV27 to TRBJ1-1, with D unresolved. The ends were cut back, 0 bases at V and 2 bases at J, with 10 bases in the middle. The CDR3 runs to 15 residues. Germline V CDR1 and CDR2: MNHEY, SMNVEV (reference sequence). CDR3 nucleotide sequence: TGTGCCAGCAGTTTATCTTCCGGACGTAACACTGAAGCTTTCTTT. The encoded protein is CASSLSSGRNTEAFF.

This clonotype has ten or more counts. V gene TRBV2 combines with J gene TRBJ2-5; 7 bases map to TRBD1. CDR1 is SNHLY, CDR2 FYNNEI, per germline. The CDR3 loop spans 15 amino acids. The J segment lost 1 base and the V segment lost 6 bases, leaving 8 bases of the junction unmatched. CDR3: CASSLRGQPQETQYF. As DNA, the CDR3 is TGTGCCAGCAGCCTACGGGGACAGCCCCAAGAGACCCAGTACTTC. Variable domain in full (rest from reference TRBV2 and TRBJ2-5): EPEVTQTPSHQVTQMGQEVILRCVPISNHLYFYWYRQILGQKVEFLVSFYNNEISEKSEIFDDQFSVERPDGSNFTLKIRSTKLEDSAMYFCASSLRGQPQETQYFGPGTRLLVL.

This clonotype was seen at least ten times. A much larger clone differs from this one at a single base, so this may be a read error. The rearrangement uses TRBV24-1 and TRBJ1-2; the match to TRBD1 covers 8 bases. The CDR3 has 13 residues. Losses at the gene ends were 5 bases for V and 2 bases for J; bases not matched to a gene: 0. Germline V CDR1 and CDR2: KGHDR, SFDVKD. DNA of the CDR3: TGTGCCACCAGTGCAGGGGGCAACTATGGCTACACCTTC. Translation: CATSAGGNYGYTF.

This clonotype was seen ten or more times. This CDR3 reads CASTPGREGGYTF. Here the CDR3 DNA reads TGTGCCAGCACGCCGGGACGGGAGGGAGGCTACACCTTC. The chain uses TRBV25-1 and TRBJ1-2; possibly TRBD1 for D (5 bases). Trimming stripped 7 bases from V and 8 bases from J, with 17 bases between. Per the germline V gene, CDR1 is MGHDK and CDR2 is SYGVNS. The CDR3 length is 13 residues.

In this sample, this clonotype turned up many times. The gene calls are TRBV20-1 and TRBJ2-7; D perhaps matches TRBD2 (5 bases). Trimming stripped 1 base from V and 1 base from J, with 11 bases between. The CDR3 extends over 14 amino acids. Germline lookup yields CDR1 DFQATT and CDR2 SNEGSKA (reference sequence). CDR3 amino acids: CSARAPDSSYEQYF. CDR3 sequence (DNA): TGCAGTGCTAGAGCCCCGGACTCTTCCTACGAGCAGTACTTC.

The V and J genes are TRBV14 and TRBJ1-2, with TRBD1 as a possible D gene (5 bases). The germline V and J ends were trimmed by 3 bases and 5 bases, with 10 bases remaining between them. The CDR3 consists of 13 residues. From germline, CDR1 is SGHDN and CDR2 FVKESK. The CDR3 bases are TGTGCCAGCAGCCAGGGACCCTTTTATGGCTACACCTTC. This gives the protein CASSQGPFYGYTF. Full variable domain (missing parts from reference TRBV14 and TRBJ1-2): EAGVTQFPSHSVIEKGQTVTLRCDPISGHDNLYWYRRVMGKEIKFLLHFVKESKQDESGMPNNRFLAERTGGTYSTLKVQPAELEDSGVYFCASSQGPFYGYTFGSGTRLTVV.

This clonotype appeared many times. V usage is TRBV5-1 and J usage is TRBJ2-7, with TRBD1 as a possible D gene (6 bases). CDR1 is SGHRS, CDR2 YFSETQ, per germline. V was shortened by 0 bases and J by 5 bases, with 18 bases between the two germline ends. CDR3 length: 16 amino acids. CDR3 sequence reads: CASSLANRVNADEQYF. The CDR3 DNA follows: TGCGCCAGCAGCTTGGCCAACAGGGTGAATGCCGACGAGCAGTACTTC.

This clonotype came up a few times. The V gene is TRBV30, the J gene TRBJ1-1; 9 bases line up with TRBD1. This CDR3 region has 14 residues. Germline assignment: CDR1 GTSNPN and CDR2 SVGIG (reference sequence). V gave up 5 bases and J gave up 4 bases; unmatched junction bases: 8. In DNA form, the CDR3 reads TGTGCCTGGTCGACCGGGACAGGGACCACTGAAGCTTTCTTT. As protein: CAWSTGTGTTEAFF.

The chain combines TRBV5-1 with TRBJ1-2; tentatively, D is TRBD1 (6 bases). The germline V gene has CDR1 SGHRS and CDR2 YFSETQ. The CDR3 is 12 amino acids. The germline V and J ends were trimmed by 5 bases and 8 bases, with 13 bases remaining between them. DNA of the CDR3: TGCGCCAGCAGTTCGGACAGTATGGGCTACACCTTC. It translates to CASSSDSMGYTF.

Many counts were recorded for this clonotype. This chain links TRBV11-1 with TRBJ1-1, with a tentative D call TRBD1 (5 bases). Trimming stripped 5 bases from V and 1 base from J, with 17 bases between. CDR1 and CDR2 from the germline V gene are SGHAT and FQDESV (reference sequence). The CDR3 sequence is 16 residues long. This CDR3 reads CASSVGTGTENTEAFF. The CDR3, as DNA: TGTGCCAGCAGCGTCGGTACCGGGACGGAGAACACTGAAGCTTTCTTT.

This clonotype was recorded many times. The V gene is TRBV27, the J gene TRBJ1-5; D gene unclear. Germline V gene data show CDR1 as MNHEY and CDR2 as SMNVEV (reference sequence). V was trimmed by 3 bases and J by 7 bases, leaving 10 bases between them. There are 13 residues in the CDR3. This CDR3 is CASSFLAGQPQHF. In nucleotides, the CDR3 is TGTGCCAGCAGTTTTCTGGCGGGCCAGCCCCAGCATTTT.

This clonotype was seen a handful of times. CDR3 residues: CASSPRGANYGYTF. The CDR3 DNA is TGTGCCAGCAGCCCCCGCGGGGCCAACTATGGCTACACCTTC. The chain employs TRBV7-9 and TRBJ1-2, with D perhaps matching TRBD1 (5 bases). V lost 5 bases and J lost 2, with 12 bases in between. The CDR3 is made up of 14 amino acids. Germline CDR1 SEHNR, CDR2 FQNEAQ (reference sequence).